The clone carrying this TCR beta chain has a handful of counts. Only in-frame clones appear in the TCRdb table, and some are missing; sequencing was by immunoSEQ multiplex PCR. The sample has about 10,000 clones, about 75% seen once; the top ten hold 12%. With 0 bases removed from V and 3 bases from J, the gap between germline ends came to 11 bases. Germline V CDR1 and CDR2: GTSNPN, SVGIG (reference sequence). This CDR3 is built from 15 residues. The record originates from a study of sequential checkpoint blockade in melanoma. Overall study context: Patients were randomized 1:1 to nivolumab-then-ipilimumab or ipilimumab-then-nivolumab first-line.

The treatment is: randomized to nivolumab then ipilimumab (arm A) or the reverse (arm B). DNA-damaging chemotherapy had not been given to any patient beforehand. From thawed PBMCs, live CD3+CD8+ cells negative for CD19 and CD56 were sorted. The rearrangement links TRBV30 to TRBJ2-2; D might be TRBD1 (5 bases). Material: CD8+ T cells sorted from blood (inferred from file names), obtained from a patient given nivolumab and ipilimumab in sequence. This TCR was recovered from a human donor with melanoma. CDR3 protein: CAWSVQAGHTGELFF. The CDR3, as DNA: TGTGCCTGGAGTGTACAGGCAGGGCACACCGGGGAGCTGTTTTTT.